This record concerns one T cell receptor (beta chain) sequence. Trimming cost V 4 bases and J 3 bases; bases outside gene matches: 23. This CDR3 has 20 amino acids. Germline V gene data show CDR1 as MGHRA and CDR2 as YSYEKL. These data are taken from a study of CD8 T cells in Susac syndrome. The RNA, roughly 0.45 to 1 ug, was put through reverse transcription using random hexamers. Amplification of TCR beta CDR3 spanned 54 Vbeta and 13 Jbeta via immunoSEQ multiplex PCR. In TCRdb, the immunoSEQ multiplex PCR reads were re-called with MiXCR into one record per CDR3 protein. The table lists under 200,000 distinct CDR3 sequences, more than 85% of them singletons, with 0.15% to 0.2% in the top ten.

This chain links TRBV4-1 with TRBJ2-7; 8 bases fit TRBD2. Sequencing was done on a sample of CD8+ T cells from PBMCs. The receptor's source is a human donor with Susac syndrome. CDR3 coding DNA: TGCGCCAGCAGCCCTGGGTTGGTGACAGCGGGAGTTTCTTCCTTCTACGAGCAGTACTTC. Its protein is CASSPGLVTAGVSSFYEQYF.